This T cell receptor beta chain came from a study of blood T cell repertoires in COVID-19. Whole-study context: Acute and convalescent COVID-19 samples came from the United States, Italy and Spain. PBMCs, B-cell-depleted T cells, or T cells were the source of the cDNA or gDNA that made up the material.

In the authors' workflow: From reference gene primer amplification, estimates of nucleated cell counts were derived. Repertoires were generated with immunoSEQ multiplex PCR, while TCRdb's copy carries only in-frame clones and drops some. V and J calls and clone size are as listed in that table; D and trimming were resolved from the DNA. The repertoire holds under 200,000 clones, about four fifths seen once, with approximately 2.4% in the top ten. Sequencing was done on a sample of peripheral blood. The source of this sequence is a human donor with acute or convalescent COVID-19. The donor label of this sample is uncertain.

CDR3 region: CASSEAEPGLAPGDEQYF. CDR3 sequence (DNA): TGTGCCAGCAGTGAGGCAGAACCGGGACTAGCCCCGGGAGACGAGCAGTACTTC. The rearrangement joins TRBV6-1 to TRBJ2-7, with 9 bases lining up with TRBD2. The CDR3 length is 18 residues. The junction had 17 bases not matched to a gene; V was cut back by 3 bases and J by 5 bases. CDR1 and CDR2 from the germline V gene are MNHNS and SASEGT.